This passage covers 25 T cell receptor beta chains from one sample sequenced in a study of OX40 agonist ivuxolimab in advanced cancers. Clones were read by immunoSEQ multiplex PCR, and TCRdb kept only the in-frame ones, dropping some. The data show tens of thousands of clones, 88% seen once. The input for sequencing was CD4+ or CD8+ T cells sorted from blood, taken in a trial of the OX40 agonist ivuxolimab. Every receptor here comes from an adult with an advanced solid tumor such as melanoma, head and neck, liver or kidney cancer.

This chain connects TRBV7-3 to TRBJ2-2, with a possible D match to TRBD2 (7 bases). Germline V gives CDR1 SGHTA, CDR2 FQGTGA. The germline V and J ends were trimmed by 5 bases and 6 bases, with 19 bases remaining between them. CDR3 length: 16 amino acids. CDR3 in DNA: TGTGCCAGCAGCCTTACTAGTGGGGGGGCCCCCGGGGAGCTGTTTTTT. It codes for CASSLTSGGAPGELFF.

Note on this clone: In the same sample, other DNA sequences code for this CDR3. The CDR3 loop reads CASSARDSKTYEQYF. CDR3 DNA: TGTGCCAGCAGCGCCCGGGACAGCAAGACCTACGAGCAGTACTTC. The genes are TRBV9 and TRBJ2-7; 7 bases map to TRBD1. V was clipped by 3 bases and J by 2 bases; unmatched bases: 8. This CDR3 is 15 amino acids long. Germline CDR1 SGDLS, CDR2 YYNGEE.

The gene calls are TRBV4-2 and TRBJ2-3, with D perhaps being TRBD1 or TRBD2 (6 bases each). The CDR3 runs 16 residues. Germline V gene lookup returns CDR1 LGHNA and CDR2 YNFKEQ. Trimming cost V 4 bases and J 5 bases, with 19 bases left between them. The CDR3 protein is CASSPLSSGGLDTQYF. The DNA for the CDR3 is TGTGCCAGCAGCCCGCTATCTAGTGGGGGGCTAGATACGCAGTATTTT.

The chain couples TRBV6-6 to TRBJ2-5; 9 positions agree with TRBD2. This CDR3 spans 14 amino acids. Germline-derived CDR1 and CDR2 are MNHNY and SVGAGI (reference sequence). Trimming removed 7 bases from V and 4 bases from J; junction bases left unmatched: 7. In DNA, the CDR3 is TGTGCCAGCATCCTTGGCGGGGGGGGAGAGACCCAGTACTTC. Translating it yields CASILGGGGETQYF.

The chain has TRBV4-2 and TRBJ1-6; tentatively, D is TRBD1 (6 bases). Trimming cost V 5 bases and J 5 bases, with 10 bases left between them. Germline V lookup: CDR1 LGHNA, CDR2 YNFKEQ. CDR3 length: 14 residues. CDR3 DNA sequence: TGTGCCAGCAGCATCGACAGGAATAATTCACCCCTCCACTTT. Amino acids: CASSIDRNNSPLHF.

The gene calls are TRBV7-2 and TRBJ2-1, with D perhaps matching TRBD2 (6 bases). The ends were cut back, 8 bases at V and 9 bases at J, with 17 bases in the middle. CDR3 size: 13 residues. CDR1 is SGHTA and CDR2 is FQGNSA in the germline V gene. CDR3 protein: CASGRGTSGEQFF. The CDR3 DNA follows: TGTGCCAGCGGTCGGGGGACCTCCGGTGAGCAGTTCTTC.

The sample holds a few counts of this clone. V and J are TRBV4-1 and TRBJ1-5, with D tentatively TRBD1 (5 bases). This CDR3 spans 15 amino acids. Trimming removed 3 bases at V and 7 bases at J, with 16 bases between. Germline lookup yields CDR1 MGHRA and CDR2 YSYEKL. CDR3 in DNA: TGCGCCAGCAGCCAGGGACTAGAAAGAGAGCAGCCCCAGCATTTT. Protein sequence: CASSQGLEREQPQHF.

The V gene is TRBV5-5, the J gene TRBJ1-5, with D possibly matching TRBD1 (5 bases). CDR3 size: 17 residues. Trimming cost V 1 base and J 5 bases, with 19 bases left between them. Germline CDR1 is SGHKS and CDR2 is YYEKEE (reference sequence). CDR3 amino acids: CASSLYVGPQHHQPQHF. The CDR3 coding sequence is TGTGCCAGCAGCTTGTACGTGGGACCGCAACACCATCAGCCCCAGCATTTT.

The V gene is TRBV5-1, the J gene TRBJ2-5; TRBD2 is a possible D gene (5 bases). Trimming removed 4 bases from V and 5 bases from J, with 9 bases in between. The CDR3 consists of 12 residues. The germline V gene encodes CDR1 SGHRS and CDR2 YFSETQ. The CDR3 DNA follows: TGCGCCAGCAGCGAGGGCCGCGAGACCCAGTACTTC. Translation: CASSEGRETQYF.

The chain links TRBV11-2 to TRBJ1-6; D gene unclear. Trimming removed 2 bases at V and 10 bases at J, with 9 bases between. This CDR3 contains 13 residues. The germline CDR1 and CDR2 sequences are SGHAT and FQNNGV. CDR3 sequence: CASSLSPGSPLHF. The CDR3 region has the DNA TGTGCCAGCAGCTTATCCCCCGGCTCACCCCTCCACTTT.

The chain uses TRBV7-2 and TRBJ1-1; tentative D call: TRBD1 (6 bases). The V and J ends lost 3 bases and 6 bases respectively, with 23 bases between them. The CDR3 is made up of 17 amino acids. Looked up from germline, CDR1 is SGHTA and CDR2 is FQGNSA. The CDR3 nucleotides are TGTGCCAGCAGCTTGGGCCGGGGGCAGGCGGGTTGGGCTGAAGCTTTCTTT. It is translated as CASSLGRGQAGWAEAFF.

The rearrangement joins TRBV4-2 to TRBJ2-5; the D is unclear. This CDR3 contains 17 residues. Trimming took off 4 bases at V and 0 bases at J, with 18 bases between the two ends. Germline CDR1 is LGHNA and CDR2 is YNFKEQ. This CDR3 is CASSPKVGQWDQETQYF. DNA for the CDR3: TGTGCCAGCAGCCCCAAAGTGGGCCAGTGGGACCAAGAGACCCAGTACTTC.

The rearrangement links TRBV7-9 to TRBJ2-5; possibly TRBD2 for D (6 bases). CDR1 and CDR2 (germline): SEHNR, FQNEAQ (reference sequence). The CDR3 has 14 amino acids. Trimming took off 5 bases at V and 4 bases at J, with 14 bases between the two ends. In nucleotides, the CDR3 is TGTGCCAGCAGCGCCTGGGGGGTCGGAGAGACCCAGTACTTC. Encoded protein: CASSAWGVGETQYF.

CDR3 protein: CASSQKGTSRYNEQFF. The CDR3 nucleotides read TGCGCCAGCAGCCAGAAGGGGACTAGTCGCTACAATGAGCAGTTCTTC. The V and J genes are TRBV4-3 and TRBJ2-1, with 8 bases fitting TRBD2. The CDR3 contains 16 residues. Per germline, CDR1 LGHNA and CDR2 YSLEER. V was clipped by 3 bases and J by 3 bases; unmatched bases: 7.

The chain recombines TRBV5-1 with TRBJ2-2; maybe TRBD1 (7 bases). Germline V gene data show CDR1 as SGHRS and CDR2 as YFSETQ. The CDR3 length is 15 residues. V was shortened by 6 bases and J by 4 bases, with 16 bases between the two germline ends. CDR3 in DNA: TGCGCCAGCATGGAGGGGGCCTCACTCACCGGGGAGCTGTTTTTT. It encodes CASMEGASLTGELFF.

As for this clone: A read error is likely, as this CDR3 ends without the conserved phenylalanine or tryptophan. The V call is TRBV6-8, the J call TRBJ1-6, with a possible D match to TRBD1 (5 bases). This CDR3 spans 14 amino acids. CDR1 and CDR2 (germline): MNHGY, SAAAGT. V was trimmed by 4 bases and J by 9 bases, leaving 13 bases between them. The DNA of the CDR3 is TGTGCCAGCAGTTGCGGGGACCGGGGTTCACCCCTCCACCTT. Protein product: CASSCGDRGSPLHL.

This clone has only a few counts. The V call is TRBV5-6, the J call TRBJ1-2; D gene unclear. CDR1 and CDR2 (germline): SGHDT, YYEEEE. The CDR3 has 11 amino acids. Between the trimmed V and J ends, which lost 3 bases and 3 bases, there was a span of 3 bases. In nucleotides, the CDR3 is TGTGCCAGCAGCTCCTACTATGGCTACACCTTC. This translates into CASSSYYGYTF. Combining the CDR3 with reference TRBV5-6 and TRBJ1-2 gives the whole variable domain DAGVTQSPTHLIKTRGQQVTLRCSPKSGHDTVSWYQQALGQGPQFIFQYYEEEERQRGNFPDRFSGHQFPNYSSELNVNALLLGDSALYLCASSSYYGYTFGSGTRLTVV.

The V gene is TRBV5-1, the J gene TRBJ2-2, with no clear D. Trimming left V 4 bases short and J 2 bases short, with 12 bases between. The CDR3 has 15 amino acids. The germline CDR1 and CDR2 sequences are SGHRS and YFSETQ. CDR3 residues: CASSPAPVNTGELFF. CDR3 DNA sequence: TGCGCCAGCAGCCCGGCCCCGGTTAACACCGGGGAGCTGTTTTTT.

The V gene is TRBV7-2, the J gene TRBJ1-3; D is perhaps TRBD1 (5 bases). CDR3 length equals 13 residues. Trimming removed 2 bases from V and 9 bases from J, with 11 bases in between. Germline CDR1 and CDR2: SGHTA and FQGNSA. The CDR3 DNA sequence: TGTGCCAGCAGCTTACGAGGGGAGACCACCATATATTTT. Protein product: CASSLRGETTIYF.

CDR3 protein: CASSLTSATQYF. The CDR3 DNA is TGTGCCAGCAGTCTCACTAGCGCGACCCAGTACTTC. The chain employs TRBV2 and TRBJ2-5; 7 bases are shared with TRBD2. Germline V lookup: CDR1 SNHLY, CDR2 FYNNEI. The CDR3 is 12 residues long. Losses at the gene ends were 5 bases for V and 7 bases for J; bases not matched to a gene: 4.

V and J are TRBV28 and TRBJ1-5; 8 positions agree with TRBD1. CDR1 and CDR2 from the germline V gene are MDHEN and SYDVKM. There are 17 residues in the CDR3. Unmatched junction bases numbered 15, after V lost 5 bases and J lost 6 bases. Here the CDR3 reads CASSPPGQGVSGQPQHF. DNA of the CDR3: TGTGCCAGCAGTCCCCCCGGACAGGGTGTTTCGGGTCAGCCCCAGCATTTT.

V is TRBV5-1 and J is TRBJ1-1, with TRBD1 matching 8 bases. Germline V lookup: CDR1 SGHRS, CDR2 YFSETQ. This CDR3 has 16 amino acids. V shed 0 bases, J shed 3 bases, and the junction held 7 bases outside the gene matches. CDR3 loop: CASSLVAGGMDTEAFF. CDR3 DNA sequence: TGCGCCAGCAGCTTGGTAGCAGGGGGCATGGACACTGAAGCTTTCTTT.

This chain joins TRBV11-2 and TRBJ2-7; D is tentatively TRBD1 or TRBD2 (6 bases each). Trimming removed 2 bases at V and 4 bases at J, with 12 bases between. The CDR3 is made up of 14 amino acids. Germline-derived CDR1 and CDR2 are SGHAT and FQNNGV. CDR3 DNA sequence: TGTGCCAGCAGCTTAAGGGGGGATATGTACGAGCAGTACTTC. It codes for CASSLRGDMYEQYF. Variable domain in full (rest from reference TRBV11-2 and TRBJ2-7): EAGVAQSPRYKIIEKRQSVAFWCNPISGHATLYWYQQILGQGPKLLIQFQNNGVVDDSQLPKDRFSAERLKGVDSTLKIQPAKLEDSAVYLCASSLRGDMYEQYFGPGTRLTVT.

This chain links TRBV6-5 with TRBJ2-5; possibly TRBD1 for D (6 bases). Germline CDR1 and CDR2: MNHEY and SVGAGI. The CDR3 runs to 14 residues. Trimming took off 4 bases at V and 5 bases at J, with 14 bases between the two ends. The CDR3 DNA follows: TGTGCCAGCAGTTCCCGACAGGTTGGGGAGACCCAGTACTTC. Translation gives CASSSRQVGETQYF.

This clone has only one observation. The rearrangement links TRBV28 to TRBJ2-7; D is perhaps TRBD1 (7 bases). The CDR3 extends over 15 amino acids. Germline CDR1 and CDR2: MDHEN and SYDVKM. The V gene lost 5 bases and the J gene lost 4 bases, with 18 bases spanning the gap. The CDR3 loop is CASSEGGQLLYEQYF. CDR3 in DNA: TGTGCCAGCAGTGAGGGGGGACAGTTACTTTACGAGCAGTACTTC.